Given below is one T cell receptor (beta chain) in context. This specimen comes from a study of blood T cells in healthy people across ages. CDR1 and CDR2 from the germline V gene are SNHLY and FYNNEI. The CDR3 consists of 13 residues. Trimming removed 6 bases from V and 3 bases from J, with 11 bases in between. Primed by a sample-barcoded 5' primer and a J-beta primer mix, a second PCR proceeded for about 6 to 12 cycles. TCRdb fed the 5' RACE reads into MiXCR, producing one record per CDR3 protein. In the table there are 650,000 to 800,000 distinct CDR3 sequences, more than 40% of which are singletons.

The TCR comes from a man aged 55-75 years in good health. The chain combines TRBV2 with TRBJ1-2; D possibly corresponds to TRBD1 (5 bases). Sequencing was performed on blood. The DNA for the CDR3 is TGTGCCAGCAGGGGGGATTTATACTATGGCTACACCTTC. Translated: CASRGDLYYGYTF. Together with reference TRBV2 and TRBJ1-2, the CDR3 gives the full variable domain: EPEVTQTPSHQVTQMGQEVILRCVPISNHLYFYWYRQILGQKVEFLVSFYNNEISEKSEIFDDQFSVERPDGSNFTLKIRSTKLEDSAMYFCASRGDLYYGYTFGSGTRLTVV.